Below are 28 T cell receptor beta chains sequenced from a single sample in a study of blood T cell repertoires in COVID-19. Here immunoSEQ multiplex PCR was the method, and the copy in TCRdb shows in-frame clones only, minus some. The repertoire has 150,000 or so clones, around 84% of them found once; the top ten carry 10% to 15%. Material: peripheral blood. These receptors were obtained from a man aged 55 to 70 with active or convalescent COVID-19.

This clone was found once. The rearrangement joins TRBV7-2 to TRBJ1-4; the D gene is possibly TRBD1 (5 bases). Germline V gene data show CDR1 as SGHTA and CDR2 as FQGNSA. The CDR3 runs 14 residues. Trimming left V 3 bases short and J 5 bases short, with 10 bases between. CDR3 sequence: CASSFRRTNEKLFF. CDR3 sequence (DNA): TGTGCCAGCAGCTTCCGACGGACAAATGAAAAACTGTTTTTT. Based on the CDR3 plus reference TRBV7-2 and TRBJ1-4, the full variable domain is GAGVSQSPSNKVTEKGKDVELRCDPISGHTALYWYRQSLGQGLEFLIYFQGNSAPDKSGLPSDRFSAERTGGSVSTLTIQRTQQEDSAVYLCASSFRRTNEKLFFGSGTQLSVL.

This clone was seen only a few times. This chain uses TRBV5-1 with TRBJ2-2; D is uncertain. Germline loops: CDR1 SGHRS, CDR2 YFSETQ. This CDR3 is 15 amino acids long. V lost 4 bases and J 3 bases, leaving 13 bases between the germline ends. CDR3 bases: TGCGCCAGCAGCCCAGACCCCCGGGACACCGGGGAGCTGTTTTTT. Translating gives CASSPDPRDTGELFF.

The genes are TRBV10-3 and TRBJ2-2, with TRBD2 matching over 11 bases. Germline V gene data show CDR1 as ENHRY and CDR2 as SYGVKD. This CDR3 has 18 residues. V gave up 10 bases and J gave up 2 bases; unmatched junction bases: 15. The CDR3 protein is CATSAATSGSGNTGELFF. As DNA, the CDR3 is TGTGCCACCTCAGCCGCTACTAGCGGGAGTGGCAACACCGGGGAGCTGTTTTTT.

This chain connects TRBV28 to TRBJ2-3, with 9 bases that match TRBD1. J lost 1 base, V lost 6 bases, and 8 bases had no gene match. Looked up from germline, CDR1 is MDHEN and CDR2 is SYDVKM. This CDR3 contains 16 residues. The CDR3 spells CASRLQGALGTDTQYF. The DNA of the CDR3 is TGTGCCAGCAGACTACAGGGGGCGCTGGGCACAGATACGCAGTATTTT.

This clone was observed a single time. J is TRBJ2-1 and V is TRBV5-1; 11 bases fit TRBD1. The CDR3 spans 14 residues. V shed 4 bases, J shed 9 bases, and the junction held 6 bases outside the gene matches. The germline CDR1 and CDR2 sequences are SGHRS and YFSETQ. The CDR3 region is CASSIGQGAAEQFF. For the CDR3, the DNA is TGCGCCAGCAGCATAGGACAGGGGGCAGCTGAGCAGTTCTTC.

V gene TRBV11-2 combines with J gene TRBJ1-6, with TRBD1 as a possible D gene (6 bases). Per germline, CDR1 SGHAT and CDR2 FQNNGV. Trimming pared 1 base from V and 8 bases from J, leaving 15 bases between. The CDR3 has 16 amino acids. The CDR3 bases are TGTGCCAGCAGCTTAGGAACAGGGAGTATAGATTCACCCCTCCACTTT. Translated: CASSLGTGSIDSPLHF.

The rearrangement links TRBV3-1 (or the pseudogene TRBV3-2) to TRBJ1-5; D gene unclear. CDR3 length: 18 amino acids. Trimming cost V 0 bases and J 7 bases, with 22 bases left between them. From germline, CDR1 is LGHDT and CDR2 YNNKEL (reference sequence). CDR3 region: CASSQDLSDPLTRQPQHF. CDR3 bases: TGTGCCAGCAGCCAAGATCTAAGCGACCCTCTAACTCGGCAGCCCCAGCATTTT.

This clone was detected a few times. The V call is TRBV7-9, the J call TRBJ1-1, with 7 bases identical to TRBD1. The CDR3 has 14 residues. J gave up 3 bases and V 5 bases, and 6 bases lay outside the gene matches. CDR1 SEHNR and CDR2 FQNEAQ come from the germline V gene (reference sequence). This CDR3 is CASSPQTGDTEAFF. In nucleotides, the CDR3 is TGTGCCAGCAGCCCACAAACAGGGGACACTGAAGCTTTCTTT.

By share, this clone counts as medium-sized. The rearrangement links TRBV21-1 to TRBJ1-5. TRBV21-1 is noted as a pseudogene. The CDR3 spans 15 residues. CDR3 protein: CASSKARGRNQPQHF. The CDR3 nucleotides are TGTGCCAGCAGCAAAGCGCGAGGCCGGAATCAGCCCCAGCATTTT.

The J gene is TRBJ1-6, the V gene TRBV11-2, with 8 positions matching TRBD1. Germline CDR1 is SGHAT and CDR2 is FQNNGV. The V gene end was trimmed by 4 bases and the J gene end by 6 bases; junction bases not matched to a gene: 8. This CDR3 spans 16 amino acids. The CDR3, as DNA: TGTGCCAGCAGCTCCGACAGGGGTCGAATTAATTCACCCCTCCACTTT. Its translation: CASSSDRGRINSPLHF.

The V and J genes are TRBV24-1 and TRBJ2-3, with 7 bases identical to TRBD2. CDR1 and CDR2 (germline): KGHDR, SFDVKD. The CDR3 contains 14 residues. V was clipped by 4 bases and J by 3 bases; unmatched bases: 3. CDR3 in DNA: TGTGCCACCAGTGAGGGGGGGGATACAGATACGCAGTATTTT. It codes for CATSEGGDTDTQYF.

The chain couples TRBV18 to TRBJ1-5; D gene ambiguous. The germline V gene has CDR1 KGHSH and CDR2 LQKENI. The CDR3 is made up of 16 amino acids. The V and J ends lost 1 base and 4 bases respectively, with 14 bases between them. CDR3 nucleotides: TGTGCCAGCTCACCACTGCCCCCAACTAGGAATCAGCCCCAGCATTTT. This translates into CASSPLPPTRNQPQHF.

The chain uses TRBV14 and TRBJ1-1; no clear D gene. Trimming removed 0 bases at V and 7 bases at J, with 21 bases between. From germline, CDR1 is SGHDN and CDR2 FVKESK. The CDR3 length is 17 residues. CDR3 loop: CASSQDRRASGSGEAFF. The CDR3 nucleotides read TGTGCCAGCAGCCAAGATCGCCGGGCGTCGGGATCGGGTGAAGCTTTCTTT.

The V and J genes are TRBV13 and TRBJ2-7; 7 bases fit TRBD1. The CDR3 sequence is 17 residues long. The V gene end was trimmed by 5 bases and the J gene end by 4 bases; junction bases not matched to a gene: 17. Germline assignment: CDR1 PRHDT and CDR2 FYEKMQ (reference sequence). CDR3 residues: CASSLYRQGGAAYEQYF. The DNA of the CDR3 is TGTGCCAGCAGCCTCTACAGACAGGGTGGTGCGGCATACGAGCAGTACTTC.

The chain carries TRBV4-1 and TRBJ2-7; TRBD2 matches 8 bases. J lost 9 bases, V lost 0 bases, and 10 bases had no gene match. Germline CDR1 is MGHRA and CDR2 is YSYEKL. The CDR3 runs 15 residues. CDR3 sequence: CASSQDPGTRMAQYF. For the CDR3, the DNA is TGCGCCAGCAGCCAAGATCCGGGGACTAGGATGGCGCAGTACTTC.

This clone occurred once. The gene calls are TRBV7-9 and TRBJ2-5; TRBD2 agrees at 7 bases. This CDR3 contains 14 residues. Germline CDR1 and CDR2: SEHNR and FQNEAQ (reference sequence). V dropped 4 bases and J dropped 4; count of bases not matched to a gene: 6. CDR3 region: CASSSRSGTETQYF. The DNA for the CDR3 is TGTGCCAGCAGCTCGAGGAGCGGGACAGAGACCCAGTACTTC.

J is TRBJ2-1 and V is TRBV7-3; D unresolved. The germline V and J ends were trimmed by 2 bases and 2 bases, with 10 bases remaining between them. This CDR3 has 15 residues. Germline V CDR1 and CDR2: SGHTA, FQGTGA. CDR3: CASSLWAVTYNEQFF. DNA of the CDR3: TGTGCCAGCAGCTTATGGGCAGTTACCTACAATGAGCAGTTCTTC.

The V gene is TRBV5-5, the J gene TRBJ2-3, with 9 bases matching TRBD2. Germline CDR1 SGHKS, CDR2 YYEKEE (reference sequence). J gave up 5 bases and V 2 bases, and 9 bases lay outside the gene matches. The CDR3 length is 16 residues. The CDR3 DNA follows: TGTGCCAGCAGCTTACAAGCGGGAGGCCAGGGAGATACGCAGTATTTT. Translation gives CASSLQAGGQGDTQYF.

This chain links TRBV18 with TRBJ1-5, with D unclear. V lost 6 bases, J lost 4 bases, and 10 bases lay in between. The CDR3 consists of 13 residues. Per germline, CDR1 KGHSH and CDR2 LQKENI. The CDR3 here is CASSTTANQPQHF. The DNA of the CDR3 is TGTGCCAGCTCGACCACAGCTAATCAGCCCCAGCATTTT.

This clone was detected only once. CDR3 in amino acids: CASSRESGSGNIQYF. The DNA of the CDR3 is TGTGCCAGCAGCCGAGAGAGCGGGAGCGGGAACATTCAGTACTTC. The chain links TRBV3-1 (or the pseudogene TRBV3-2) to TRBJ2-4, with TRBD2 matching over 8 bases. Unmatched junction bases numbered 9, after V lost 4 bases and J lost 7 bases. The CDR3 spans 15 residues. CDR1 is LGHDT and CDR2 is YNNKEL in the germline V gene (reference sequence).

This clone came up once. This sequence joins TRBV7-5 and TRBJ2-5; the D call of TRBD1 is as the table states it, not checked on the DNA. TRBV7-5 represents a pseudogene. The CDR3 has 14 amino acids. The CDR3 nucleotides read TGTGTCAGAAGCTTAGGGGACAGGGAGGAGACCCAGTACTTC. It is translated as CVRSLGDREETQYF.

V and J are TRBV28 and TRBJ1-5, with a possible D match to TRBD1 (5 bases). Germline V gives CDR1 MDHEN, CDR2 SYDVKM. V shed 6 bases and J shed 1 base, with 19 bases lying between them. This CDR3 has 17 residues. The CDR3 coding sequence is TGTGCCAGCAGGAAGGGGTCAGGGAGGGCGAGCAATCAGCCCCAGCATTTT. The encoded protein is CASRKGSGRASNQPQHF.

This chain uses TRBV28 with TRBJ2-7; 7 bases are a match to TRBD1. The germline V gene has CDR1 MDHEN and CDR2 SYDVKM. V was clipped by 5 bases and J by 1 base; unmatched bases: 5. This CDR3 contains 14 residues. The CDR3 DNA reads as TGTGCCAGCAGTATGACAGGGTTTTCCTACGAGCAGTACTTC. It encodes CASSMTGFSYEQYF.

V is TRBV6-1 and J is TRBJ1-4; D is perhaps TRBD1 (6 bases). Trimming left V 1 base short and J 5 bases short, with 17 bases between. From germline, CDR1 is MNHNS and CDR2 SASEGT. The CDR3 spans 17 residues. As DNA, the CDR3 is TGTGCCAGCAGTGAAGGATTCATGGGGGCGGTGAATGAAAAACTGTTTTTT. Translating gives CASSEGFMGAVNEKLFF.

This chain joins TRBV6-2 or TRBV6-3 and TRBJ1-5; D is possibly TRBD1 (5 bases). In germline, CDR1 is MNHEY, CDR2 SVGEGT. V was trimmed by 2 bases and J by 0 bases, leaving 8 bases between them. The CDR3 length is 15 residues. CDR3 protein: CASSYDSYSNQPQHF. The DNA for the CDR3 is TGTGCCAGCAGTTACGACAGCTATAGCAATCAGCCCCAGCATTTT.

The V call is TRBV29-1, the J call TRBJ2-7; 10 nucleotides match TRBD1. This CDR3 region has 13 residues. Germline V gene sequence: CDR1 SQVTM, CDR2 ANQGSEA. Trimming took 6 bases from V and 5 from J; bases not matched to a gene: 7. Here the CDR3 DNA reads TGCAGCGTCCGACAGGGGGCTTTCCACGAGCAGTACTTC. Encoded protein: CSVRQGAFHEQYF.

V and J are TRBV27 and TRBJ2-3, with a weak D call TRBD2 (6 bases). Per the germline V gene, CDR1 is MNHEY and CDR2 is SMNVEV (reference sequence). Trimming took off 4 bases at V and 1 base at J, with 15 bases between the two ends. The CDR3 consists of 16 residues. The CDR3 loop is CASSSIAVAGTDTQYF. The CDR3 nucleotides read TGTGCCAGCAGTTCGATTGCGGTAGCGGGCACAGATACGCAGTATTTT.

This clone appeared once. The chain has TRBV7-9 and TRBJ1-5; 9 bases agree with TRBD1. Germline CDR1 and CDR2: SEHNR and FQNEAQ (reference sequence). The V gene end was trimmed by 0 bases and the J gene end by 1 base; junction bases not matched to a gene: 7. This CDR3 has 18 residues. The CDR3 sequence is CASSLASTGGVSNQPQHF. CDR3 nucleotide sequence: TGTGCCAGCAGCTTAGCCAGTACAGGGGGCGTAAGCAATCAGCCCCAGCATTTT.